This entry features one T cell receptor beta chain sequence. The antigen remains unidentified. The data were taken from a study of T cells in tuberculosis. Time point meaning: new active TB diagnosis, blood taken before or within 7 days of starting treatment. Assay used: immunoSEQ multiplex PCR; TCRdb lists only in-frame clones, some missing. The sample includes about 5,500 clones, roughly 97% seen only once; the top ten take roughly 11%. Germline V gene data show CDR1 as SGHDN and CDR2 as FVKESK. Losses at the gene ends were 1 base for V and 3 bases for J; bases not matched to a gene: 6. This CDR3 spans 15 amino acids. Study-wide results and limits: Active tuberculosis cases were adults; controls were adolescents.

The genes are TRBV14 and TRBJ2-7, with TRBD1 identical over 7 bases. The sequence was collected from an adult with tuberculosis. The material was PBMCs, obtained at tuberculosis diagnosis. This chain's CDR3 is CASSQGQGAFYEQYF. The CDR3 nucleotides read TGTGCCAGCAGCCAAGGACAGGGCGCTTTCTACGAGCAGTACTTC. The complete variable domain, with remaining parts taken from reference TRBV14 and TRBJ2-7, reads EAGVTQFPSHSVIEKGQTVTLRCDPISGHDNLYWYRRVMGKEIKFLLHFVKESKQDESGMPNNRFLAERTGGTYSTLKVQPAELEDSGVYFCASSQGQGAFYEQYFGPGTRLTVT.